The TCR beta chain under discussion was sequenced for a study of blood T cells in healthy people across ages (dated by TCRdb to between 2014 and 2017). Concerning the study at large: Template switching captured roughly one uniquely barcoded TCR beta cDNA molecule per two T cells in model experiments. The study measured age-related changes in TCR beta repertoire diversity using deep sequencing normalized with unique cDNA molecular identifiers. Four age groups were formed from the donors: young (average approximately 15 years), middle-aged (around 37), aged (around 68) and long-lived (about 75). To avoid experimental bias, donors of different ages were distributed randomly across sequencing lanes. For two donors (one aged 18 to 29 and one aged 80 or older), the study analyzed two additional independent replicas of 1 million unique cDNA reads from the same blood draw. What the research found in general, with its limitations: Because the CMV infection status of the donors was unknown, age-related changes in expanded clonotypes may potentially have been confounded. Bulk unsorted PBMC profiling prevented conclusive comparison of naive and antigen-experienced compartments. The long-lived group showed more naive CD4+ T cells, fewer expanded clones and increased TCR diversity than the aged group, suggesting age selection. There was a strong correlation between observed TCR beta diversity and the percentage of naive T cells measured by flow cytometry. As age increased, observed TCR beta diversity per million T cells dropped in a roughly linear way, and a significant reduction was already evident by age 40. Estimates of total diversity based on one million sequenced T cells were considered lower bounds and underestimates.

The germline V gene (reference sequence) sets CDR1 to LNHDA and CDR2 to SQIVND. The CDR3, cysteine through phenylalanine, is 14 amino acids long. Only the CDR3 part of the read is kept: 42 bases, read in frame from the first base. Trimming at the junction amounts to 3 bases on V and 9 bases on J, and the germline ends lie 15 bases apart. The donors were a few dozen Caucasian individuals from Russia, aged roughly 6 to 90 years, who were systemically healthy. Ten milliliters of peripheral blood were collected from each donor into EDTA-treated Vacutainer tubes. Ficoll-Paque density-gradient centrifugation was used to isolate PBMCs, with at least 6.5 million per sample. Trizol reagent was used to extract total RNA from the PBMCs, yielding at least 6 micrograms per sample. For every donor, an aliquot of PBMCs went through flow cytometry to measure the percentages of naive CD45RAhigh/CD27high T cells. The library was produced with 5' RACE. Sequenced on an Illumina HiSeq 2500. A second PCR of roughly 7 to 12 cycles was run with a J-beta primer mix and a sample-barcoded 5' primer. A template-switch 5' adaptor carrying 12 random nucleotides introduced a unique molecular identifier onto each TCR beta cDNA molecule. Each sample yielded at least 2.5 million CDR3-containing paired-end reads. The Mint cDNA synthesis kit, primed by a TRBC-specific oligonucleotide, was used to synthesize first-strand cDNA from all RNA. After uracil-DNA glycosylase treatment, a first 18-cycle PCR used universal primers M1SS and BC2_uni_R on all cDNA. Processing in the source paper ran as follows. Each sample was normalized by randomly selecting 1 million high-quality reads, each carrying a distinct molecular identifier. Instead of being binned into consensus sequences, reads with shared molecular identifiers were discarded. MiTCR, with a Q25 quality threshold and the strictest error-elimination algorithm, was used for CDR3 identification, clonotype clustering and error correction. A nonparametric unseen species model using Euler transformation provided a lower-bound estimate of total TCR beta diversity. The public reads were reanalyzed by TCRdb: fastp trimming at Q25, MiXCR alignment, in-frame beta chains only. Rows merge per CDR3 protein into single entries with the most common DNA and genes. It is TCRdb's table, rather than the study itself, that gives the V and J calls and clone size. This sample comprises 550,000 to 800,000 distinct CDR3 sequences, approximately 21% of them detected only once. The top ten hold 3.5% to 4% of the sample.

This clonotype showed up just once. No antigen is known for it. No quality values exist for individual bases; no much larger clone is one base distant. One read offers little support. The source material was blood. The receptor chain draws on TRBV19 and TRBJ2-1, with the identity of the D gene unclear. The sequence came from a man between 65 and 79 years old in good health. The CDR3 in this case is CASSMLQMMAEQFF. The DNA reads TGTGCCAGTAGTATGTTGCAGATGATGGCTGAGCAGTTCTTC.